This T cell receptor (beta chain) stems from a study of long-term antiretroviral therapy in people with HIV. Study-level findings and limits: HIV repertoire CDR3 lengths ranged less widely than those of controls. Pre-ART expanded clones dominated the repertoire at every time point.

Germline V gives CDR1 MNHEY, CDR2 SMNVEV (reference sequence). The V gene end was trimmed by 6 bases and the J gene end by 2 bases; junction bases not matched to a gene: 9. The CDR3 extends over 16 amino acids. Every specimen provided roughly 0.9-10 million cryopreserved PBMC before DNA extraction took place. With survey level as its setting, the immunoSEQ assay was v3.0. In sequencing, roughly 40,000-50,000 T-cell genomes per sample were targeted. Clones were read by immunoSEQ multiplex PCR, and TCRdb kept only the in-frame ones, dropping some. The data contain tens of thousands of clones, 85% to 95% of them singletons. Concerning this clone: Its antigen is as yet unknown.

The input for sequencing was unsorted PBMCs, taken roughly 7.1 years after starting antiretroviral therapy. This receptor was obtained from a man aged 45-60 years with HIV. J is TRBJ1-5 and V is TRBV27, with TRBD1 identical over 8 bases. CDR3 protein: CASRMSTTGGNQPQHF. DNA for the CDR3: TGTGCCAGCAGAATGTCGACGACAGGGGGCAATCAGCCCCAGCATTTT.